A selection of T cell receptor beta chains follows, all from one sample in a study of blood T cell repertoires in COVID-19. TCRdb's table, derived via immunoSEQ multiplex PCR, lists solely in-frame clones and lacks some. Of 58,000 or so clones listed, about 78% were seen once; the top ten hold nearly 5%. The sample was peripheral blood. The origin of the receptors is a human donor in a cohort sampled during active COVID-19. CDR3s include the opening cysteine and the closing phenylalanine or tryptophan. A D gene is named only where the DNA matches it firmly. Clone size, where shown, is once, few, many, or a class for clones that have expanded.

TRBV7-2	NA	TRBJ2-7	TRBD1	TGTGCCAGCAGGACCTGGACAGGCTCCTACGAGCAGTACTTC	CASRTWTGSYEQYF
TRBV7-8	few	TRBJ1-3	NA	TGTGCCAGCAGCTTAGCCTTTCGTGGAGGGTCTGGAAACACCATATATTTT	CASSLAFRGGSGNTIYF
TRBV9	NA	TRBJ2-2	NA	TGTGCCAGCAGCGGGCGGACTGTGAACACCGGGGAGCTGTTTTTT	CASSGRTVNTGELFF
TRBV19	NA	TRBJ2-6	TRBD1	TGTGCCAGTAGTATAGGAAGGGGGCCCGGGGCCAACGTCCTGACTTTC	CASSIGRGPGANVLTF
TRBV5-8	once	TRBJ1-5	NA	TGTGCCAGCAGGTTTGTCTCAGGGGATTATCAGCCCCAGCATTTT	CASRFVSGDYQPQHF
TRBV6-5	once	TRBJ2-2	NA	TGTGCCAGCAGGGTGAGGCTAGCGAACACCGGGGAGCTGTTTTTT	CASRVRLANTGELFF
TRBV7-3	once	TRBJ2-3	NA	TGTGCCAGCAGCGCAGGGAGCACAGATACGCAGTATTTT	CASSAGSTDTQYF
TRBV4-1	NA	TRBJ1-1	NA	TGCGCCAGCAGCCCCTTAAATAGGGGAGGCACTGAAGCTTTCTTT	CASSPLNRGGTEAFF
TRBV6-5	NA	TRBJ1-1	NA	TGTGCCAGCAGTTATCGACAGGTTCTGAACACTGAAGCTTTCTTT	CASSYRQVLNTEAFF
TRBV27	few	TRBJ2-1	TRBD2	TGTGCCAGCAGTTTCCCGGCTAGCGGGAGACTCTCCTACAATGAGCAGTTCTTC	CASSFPASGRLSYNEQFF
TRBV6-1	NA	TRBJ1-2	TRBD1	TGTGCCAGCAGTGAAATCTGGGACAGGGATTCTGGCTACACCTTC	CASSEIWDRDSGYTF
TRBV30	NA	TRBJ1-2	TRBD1	TGTGCCTGGAGTCCACTGACAGGGGGGGTCCATGGCTACACCTTC	CAWSPLTGGVHGYTF
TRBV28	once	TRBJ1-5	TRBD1	TGTGCCAGCAGTTATATACAGGGGGCAGGCAATCAGCCCCAGCATTTT	CASSYIQGAGNQPQHF
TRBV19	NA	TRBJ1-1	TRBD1	TGTGCCAGTAGTATTGGGACAGATAACACTGAAGCTTTCTTT	CASSIGTDNTEAFF
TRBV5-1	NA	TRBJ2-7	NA	TGCGCCAGCAGCTTGTTCAACTACGAGCAGTACTTC	CASSLFNYEQYF
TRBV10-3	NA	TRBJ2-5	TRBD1	TGTGCCATCAGTTTATCGACAGGGTACGAGACCCAGTACTTC	CAISLSTGYETQYF
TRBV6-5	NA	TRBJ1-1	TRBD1	TGTGCCAGCAGTACTCGACAGGGGTTTGAAGCTTTCTTT	CASSTRQGFEAFF
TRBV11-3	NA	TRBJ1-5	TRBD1	TGTGCCAGCAGCTTCCCTGAAGGGACAGGGGCTGGTTATAGCAATCAGCCCCAGCATTTT	CASSFPEGTGAGYSNQPQHF
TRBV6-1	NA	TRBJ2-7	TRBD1	TGTGCCAGCAGTGAAGGAGTAGGGGACAGGCCCAACTCATTCGGTAGCTACGAGCAGTACTTC	CASSEGVGDRPNSFGSYEQYF
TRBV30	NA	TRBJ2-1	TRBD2	TGTGCCTGGAGGCCGGGACTAGCGGGACACCAGTTCTTC	CAWRPGLAGHQFF
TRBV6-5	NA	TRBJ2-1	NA	TGTGCCAGCACCGACAGCTACAATGAGCAGTTCTTC	CASTDSYNEQFF
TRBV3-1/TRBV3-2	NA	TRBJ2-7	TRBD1	TGTGCCAGCAGCAACAGGGGGCAGGACGAGCAGTACTTC	CASSNRGQDEQYF
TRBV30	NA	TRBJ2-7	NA	TGTGCCTGGAGTGGATTGGCTCCCTACGAGCAGTACTTC	CAWSGLAPYEQYF
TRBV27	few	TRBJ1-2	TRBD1	TGTGCCAGCAGTATCACAGGGGGAAATAGGCTAAACTATGGCTACACCTTC	CASSITGGNRLNYGYTF
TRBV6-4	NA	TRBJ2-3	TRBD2	TGTGCCAGCAGTGGGACTAGCGGGGGCACAGATACGCAGTATTTT	CASSGTSGGTDTQYF
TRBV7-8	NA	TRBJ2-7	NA	TGTGCCAGCAGCTTGGGAAGGGGGTACGAGCAGTACTTC	CASSLGRGYEQYF
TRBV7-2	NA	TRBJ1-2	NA	TGTGCCAGCAGCCCGGGGGGGCGCGGCTATGGCTACACCTTC	CASSPGGRGYGYTF
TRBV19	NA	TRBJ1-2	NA	TGTGCCAGTAGTATAGATGAGGCGTCGGATGGCTACACCTTC	CASSIDEASDGYTF
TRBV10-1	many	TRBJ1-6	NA	TGCGCCAGCAGTGAACAGGGCGAGGCTTCACCCCTCCACTTT	CASSEQGEASPLHF
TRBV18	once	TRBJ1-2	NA	TGTGCCAGCTCACCAAGACAGTATGGCTACACCTTC	CASSPRQYGYTF
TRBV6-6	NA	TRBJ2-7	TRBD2	TGTGCCAGCAGTCCCCCCACAGGGACTTATAGCGGGAGGACCGACGAGCAGTACTTC	CASSPPTGTYSGRTDEQYF
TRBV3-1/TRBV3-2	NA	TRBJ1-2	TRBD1	TGTGCCAGCAGCCAAGTTATCGACAGGGGATTCTATGGCTACACCTTC	CASSQVIDRGFYGYTF
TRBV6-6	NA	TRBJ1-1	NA	TGTGCCAGCAGTCCGGTGCAGAACACTGAAGCTTTCTTT	CASSPVQNTEAFF
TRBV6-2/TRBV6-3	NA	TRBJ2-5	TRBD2	TGTGCCAGCAGCCGGGGAGGGCCAGAGACCCAGTACTTC	CASSRGGPETQYF
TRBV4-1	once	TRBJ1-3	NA	TGCGCCAGCAGCCAAGTCTACCCTTCTGGAAACACCATATATTTT	CASSQVYPSGNTIYF
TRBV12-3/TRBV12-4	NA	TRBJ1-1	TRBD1	TGTGCCAGCACCAATACAGGGGCTGGTGAAGCTTTCTTT	CASTNTGAGEAFF
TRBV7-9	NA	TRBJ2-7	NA	TGTGCCAGCAGCTTAGGTCGGGGGGCCGCCTACGAGCAGTACTTC	CASSLGRGAAYEQYF
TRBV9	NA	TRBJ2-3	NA	TGTGCCAGCAGCGAGGGGGACTACTTAGGGATAGGGGATACGCAGTATTTT	CASSEGDYLGIGDTQYF
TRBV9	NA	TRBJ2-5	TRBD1	TGTGCCAGCAGCGTAGGGGACAGGGAGGGAGAGACCCAGTACTTC	CASSVGDREGETQYF
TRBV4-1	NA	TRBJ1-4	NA	TGCGCCAGCAGCCAACGACAGGCGAGTAATGAAAAACTGTTTTTT	CASSQRQASNEKLFF
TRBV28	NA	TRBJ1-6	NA	TGTGCCAGCAGTTTTCCAGGGGATAATTCACCCCTCCACTTT	CASSFPGDNSPLHF
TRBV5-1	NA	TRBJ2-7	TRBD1	TGCGCCAGCAAGAGGAGCGGACAGGGGAACTACGAGCAGTACTTC	CASKRSGQGNYEQYF
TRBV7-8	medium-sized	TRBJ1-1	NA	TGTGCCAGCAGCTTAGAGGCCGTCCCGAGGCCGGCAACTGAAGCTTTCTTT	CASSLEAVPRPATEAFF
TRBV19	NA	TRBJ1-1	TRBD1	TGTGCCAGTAGTATAACGGCAGGGGGCTGGAACACTGAAGCTTTCTTT	CASSITAGGWNTEAFF
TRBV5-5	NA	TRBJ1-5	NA	TGTGCCAGCAGCTGGGGAGGTGGGAATCAGCCCCAGCATTTT	CASSWGGGNQPQHF
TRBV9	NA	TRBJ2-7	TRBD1	TGTGCCAGCAGCGTAGGGGACAGGGGACTCTACGAGCAGTACTTC	CASSVGDRGLYEQYF
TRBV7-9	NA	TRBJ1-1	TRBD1	TGTGCCAGCAGTGACAGGGGCATGAACACTGAAGCTTTCTTT	CASSDRGMNTEAFF
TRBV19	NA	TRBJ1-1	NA	TGTGCCAGTAGTATCATCCAGGCTGGTATGAACACTGAAGCTTTCTTT	CASSIIQAGMNTEAFF
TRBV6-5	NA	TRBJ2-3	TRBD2	TGTGCCAGCAGTTACACTACTAGCGGGGTGGGGGATACGCAGTATTTT	CASSYTTSGVGDTQYF
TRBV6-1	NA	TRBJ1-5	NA	TGTGCCAGCAGTGAAATCAGGGTGCGGAATCAGCCCCAGCATTTT	CASSEIRVRNQPQHF
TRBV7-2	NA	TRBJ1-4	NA	TGTGCCAGCTCCTCGGGGAGGGGGGAAAAACTGTTTTTT	CASSSGRGEKLFF
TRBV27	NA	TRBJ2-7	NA	TGTGCCAGCAGGGGGGGGCAGAGCTCCTACGAGCAGTACTTC	CASRGGQSSYEQYF
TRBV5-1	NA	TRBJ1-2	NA	TGCGCCAGCAGCTTCGACGTAGGAGCTAACTATGGCTACACCTTC	CASSFDVGANYGYTF
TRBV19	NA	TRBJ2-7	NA	TGTGCCAGTAGTATAGTTCTAGCGAATAACTACGAGCAGTACTTC	CASSIVLANNYEQYF